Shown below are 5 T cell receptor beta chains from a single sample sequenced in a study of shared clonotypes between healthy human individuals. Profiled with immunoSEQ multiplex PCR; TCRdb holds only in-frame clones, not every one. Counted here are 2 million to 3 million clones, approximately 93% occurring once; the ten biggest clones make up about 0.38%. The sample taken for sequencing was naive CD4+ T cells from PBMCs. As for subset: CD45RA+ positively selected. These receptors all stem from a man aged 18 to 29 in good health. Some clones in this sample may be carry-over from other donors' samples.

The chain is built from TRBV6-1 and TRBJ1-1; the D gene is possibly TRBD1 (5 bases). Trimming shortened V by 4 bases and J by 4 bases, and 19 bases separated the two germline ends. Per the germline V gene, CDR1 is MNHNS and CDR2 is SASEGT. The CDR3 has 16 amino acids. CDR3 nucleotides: TGTGCCAGCAGTGCCCCGGGTCTCTCAAGGGGCACTGAAGCTTTCTTT. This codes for CASSAPGLSRGTEAFF.

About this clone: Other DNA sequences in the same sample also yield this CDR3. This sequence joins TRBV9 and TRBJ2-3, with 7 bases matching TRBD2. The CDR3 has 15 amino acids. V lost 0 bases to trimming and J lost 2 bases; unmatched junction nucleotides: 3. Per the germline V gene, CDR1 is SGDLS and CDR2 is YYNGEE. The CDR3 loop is CASSVAGGSTDTQYF. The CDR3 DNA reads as TGTGCCAGCAGCGTAGCGGGAGGTTCCACAGATACGCAGTATTTT.

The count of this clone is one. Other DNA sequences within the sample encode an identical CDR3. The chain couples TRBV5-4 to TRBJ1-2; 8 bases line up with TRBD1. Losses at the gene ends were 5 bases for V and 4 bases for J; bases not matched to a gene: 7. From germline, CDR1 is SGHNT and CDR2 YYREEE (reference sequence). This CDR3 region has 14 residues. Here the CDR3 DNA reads TGTGCCAGCAGGCGTACAGGGGGTAGCTATGGCTACACCTTC. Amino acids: CASRRTGGSYGYTF.

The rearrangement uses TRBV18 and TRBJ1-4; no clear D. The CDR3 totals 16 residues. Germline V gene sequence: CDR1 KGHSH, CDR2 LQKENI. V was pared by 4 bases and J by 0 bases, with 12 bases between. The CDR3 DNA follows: TGTGCCAGCTCACTCTTGCACACTCCAACTAATGAAAAACTGTTTTTT. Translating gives CASSLLHTPTNEKLFF.

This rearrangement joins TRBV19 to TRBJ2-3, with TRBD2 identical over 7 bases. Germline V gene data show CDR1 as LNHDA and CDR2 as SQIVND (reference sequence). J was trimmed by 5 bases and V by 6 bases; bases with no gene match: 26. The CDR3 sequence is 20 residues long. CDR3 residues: CASRPNRLASEGRRIDTQYF. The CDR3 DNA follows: TGTGCCAGTAGGCCGAACAGACTAGCAAGTGAAGGAAGGAGAATAGATACGCAGTATTTT. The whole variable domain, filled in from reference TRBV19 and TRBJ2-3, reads DGGITQSPKYLFRKEGQNVTLSCEQNLNHDAMYWYRQDPGQGLRLIYYSQIVNDFQKGDIAEGYSVSREKKESFPLTVTSAQKNPTAFYLCASRPNRLASEGRRIDTQYFGPGTRLTVL.